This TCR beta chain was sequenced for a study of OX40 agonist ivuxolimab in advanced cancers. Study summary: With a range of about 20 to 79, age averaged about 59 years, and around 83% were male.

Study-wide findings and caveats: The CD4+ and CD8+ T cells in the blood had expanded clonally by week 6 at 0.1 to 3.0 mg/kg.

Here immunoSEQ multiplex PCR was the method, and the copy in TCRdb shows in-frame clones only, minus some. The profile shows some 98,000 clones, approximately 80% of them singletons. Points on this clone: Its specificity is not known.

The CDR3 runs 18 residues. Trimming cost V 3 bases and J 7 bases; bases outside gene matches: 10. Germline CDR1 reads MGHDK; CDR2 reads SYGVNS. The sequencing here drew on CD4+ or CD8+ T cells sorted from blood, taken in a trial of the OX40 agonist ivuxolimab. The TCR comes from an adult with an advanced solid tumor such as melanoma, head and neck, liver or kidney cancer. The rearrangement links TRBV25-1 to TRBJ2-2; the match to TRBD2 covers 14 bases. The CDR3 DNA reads TGTGCCAGCAGTGACTCCGGGACTAGCGGGGGAAAAGACGGGGAGCTGTTTTTT. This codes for CASSDSGTSGGKDGELFF.